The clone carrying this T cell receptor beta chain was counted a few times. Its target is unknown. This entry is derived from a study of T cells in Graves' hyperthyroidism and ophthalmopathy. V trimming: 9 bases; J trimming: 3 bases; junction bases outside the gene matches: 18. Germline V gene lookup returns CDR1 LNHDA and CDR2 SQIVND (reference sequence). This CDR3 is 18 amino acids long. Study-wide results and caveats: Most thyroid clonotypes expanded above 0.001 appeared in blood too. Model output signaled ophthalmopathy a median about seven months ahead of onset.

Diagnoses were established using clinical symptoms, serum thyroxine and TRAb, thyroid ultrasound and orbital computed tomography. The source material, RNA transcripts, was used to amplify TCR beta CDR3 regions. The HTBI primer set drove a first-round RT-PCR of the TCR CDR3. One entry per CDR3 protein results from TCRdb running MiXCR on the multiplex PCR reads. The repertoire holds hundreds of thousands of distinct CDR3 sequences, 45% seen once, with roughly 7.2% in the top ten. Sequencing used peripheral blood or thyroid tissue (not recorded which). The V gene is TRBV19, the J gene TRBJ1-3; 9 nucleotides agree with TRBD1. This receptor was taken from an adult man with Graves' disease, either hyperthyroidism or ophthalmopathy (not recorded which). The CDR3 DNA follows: TGTGCCAGCGGATTGCACGTAAACAGGGGGCGACTTGGAAACACCATATATTTT. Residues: CASGLHVNRGRLGNTIYF.